One sample yielded the 10 T cell receptor beta chains listed below, sequenced in a study of T cell responses to AZD1222 COVID-19 vaccine. The repertoire was sequenced with immunoSEQ multiplex PCR; TCRdb's copy has only in-frame clones and lacks some. The repertoire holds about 130,000 clones, with roughly 88% as singletons. The specimen comprised peripheral blood, sampled on day 0 of AZD1222 vaccination. These receptors all stem from an adult in good health.

V usage is TRBV27 and J usage is TRBJ2-5; 11 bases agree with TRBD2. V was clipped by 3 bases and J by 5 bases; unmatched bases: 11. The germline V gene encodes CDR1 MNHEY and CDR2 SMNVEV (reference sequence). The CDR3 is 17 residues long. The CDR3 loop is CASSLGLAGGLGETQYF. Written as DNA, the CDR3 is TGTGCCAGCAGTTTGGGGCTAGCGGGAGGCTTGGGTGAGACCCAGTACTTC.

The chain uses TRBV11-1 and TRBJ1-6; D uncertain. V lost 3 bases to trimming and J lost 5 bases, with 11 bases between them. This CDR3 is 15 amino acids long. Germline CDR1 SGHAT, CDR2 FQDESV (reference sequence). The DNA for the CDR3 is TGTGCCAGCAGCTTGAGAGGTTGGGATAATTCACCCCTCCACTTT. Amino acid sequence: CASSLRGWDNSPLHF. The full variable domain, rest sourced from reference TRBV11-1 and TRBJ1-6, is EAEVAQSPRYKITEKSQAVAFWCDPISGHATLYWYRQILGQGPELLVQFQDESVVDDSQLPKDRFSAERLKGVDSTLKIQPAELGDSAMYLCASSLRGWDNSPLHFGNGTRLTVT.

The chain couples TRBV18 to TRBJ2-3; no clear D gene. V was clipped by 3 bases and J by 5 bases, with 12 bases between them. The CDR3 is 14 residues long. The V gene's germline CDR1 is KGHSH and CDR2 LQKENI. CDR3 in DNA: TGTGCCAGCTCACCTAGCCGCCCCGTAGATACGCAGTATTTT. The encoded protein is CASSPSRPVDTQYF.

This chain connects TRBV7-2 to TRBJ1-5; D is ambiguous. The CDR3 totals 14 residues. V shed 5 bases and J shed 5 bases, with 13 bases lying between them. Germline CDR1 SGHTA, CDR2 FQGNSA. For the CDR3, the DNA is TGTGCCAGCAGCCCTAGCTGGGTCGATCAGCCCCAGCATTTT. It specifies CASSPSWVDQPQHF. Filled out from reference TRBV7-2 and TRBJ1-5, the complete variable domain reads GAGVSQSPSNKVTEKGKDVELRCDPISGHTALYWYRQSLGQGLEFLIYFQGNSAPDKSGLPSDRFSAERTGGSVSTLTIQRTQQEDSAVYLCASSPSWVDQPQHFGDGTRLSIL.

This chain links TRBV5-6 with TRBJ1-4, with D perhaps matching TRBD1 (6 bases). Germline V lookup: CDR1 SGHDT, CDR2 YYEEEE. V was shortened by 3 bases and J by 2 bases, with 14 bases between the two germline ends. This CDR3 has 16 amino acids. The CDR3 DNA reads TGTGCCAGCAGCTGGGGGCAGGGTGGCACTAATGAAAAACTGTTTTTT. Translated, it gives CASSWGQGGTNEKLFF.

This sequence joins TRBV11-1 and TRBJ1-4, with TRBD1 matching 7 bases. The CDR3 is made up of 16 amino acids. Germline V gene lookup returns CDR1 SGHAT and CDR2 FQDESV (reference sequence). V was clipped by 5 bases and J by 0 bases; unmatched bases: 6. This CDR3 reads CASSKGTAATNEKLFF. CDR3 DNA sequence: TGTGCCAGCAGCAAAGGGACAGCGGCAACTAATGAAAAACTGTTTTTT.

V usage is TRBV9 and J usage is TRBJ1-2; TRBD1 is a possible D gene (5 bases). The CDR3 covers 15 residues. Trimming left V 1 base short and J 1 base short, with 11 bases between. CDR1 is SGDLS, CDR2 YYNGEE, per germline. DNA for the CDR3: TGTGCCAGCAGCGTAACCGGGACCTTTAACTATGGCTACACCTTC. This encodes CASSVTGTFNYGYTF.

The chain combines TRBV5-1 with TRBJ2-7, with D possibly matching TRBD1 (6 bases). Trimming took 5 bases from V and 4 from J, leaving 10 bases between them. Germline CDR1 SGHRS, CDR2 YFSETQ. The CDR3 has 12 residues. The CDR3 bases are TGCGCCAGCAGTCATGGACAGTACGAGCAGTACTTC. Protein: CASSHGQYEQYF.

J is TRBJ1-2 and V is TRBV6-6, with TRBD1 identical over 12 bases. The CDR3 sequence is 18 residues long. V lost 5 bases and J lost 7; bases outside the gene matches: 17. CDR1 is MNHNY, CDR2 SVGAGI, per germline (reference sequence). The CDR3 loop is CASSRGPGQGAQYGGYTF. The CDR3 bases are TGTGCCAGCAGTCGGGGACCGGGACAGGGGGCGCAATACGGTGGCTACACCTTC.

The genes are TRBV9 and TRBJ1-1; a weak D match, TRBD1 (5 bases). This CDR3 contains 13 residues. V lost 3 bases and J 1 base, leaving 7 bases between the germline ends. Germline V gene sequence: CDR1 SGDLS, CDR2 YYNGEE. CDR3 in DNA: TGTGCCAGCAGCGCTACAGGGAACACTGAAGCTTTCTTT. Its translation is CASSATGNTEAFF.